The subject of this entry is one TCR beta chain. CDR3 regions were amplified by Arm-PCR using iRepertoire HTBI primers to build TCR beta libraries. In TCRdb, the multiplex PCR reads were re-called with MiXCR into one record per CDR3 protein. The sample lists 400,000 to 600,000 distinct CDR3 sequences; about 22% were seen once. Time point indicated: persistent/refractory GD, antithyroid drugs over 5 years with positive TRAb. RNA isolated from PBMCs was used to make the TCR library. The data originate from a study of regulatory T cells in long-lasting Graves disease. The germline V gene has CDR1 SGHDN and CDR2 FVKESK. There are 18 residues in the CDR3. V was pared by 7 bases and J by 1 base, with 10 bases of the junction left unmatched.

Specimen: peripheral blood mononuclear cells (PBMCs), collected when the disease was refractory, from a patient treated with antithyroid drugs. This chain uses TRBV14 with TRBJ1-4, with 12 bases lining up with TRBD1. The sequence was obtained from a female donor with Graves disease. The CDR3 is CASTSPGQGARTNEKLFF. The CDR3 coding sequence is TGTGCCAGCACCTCACCGGGACAGGGGGCTCGAACTAATGAAAAACTGTTTTTT.